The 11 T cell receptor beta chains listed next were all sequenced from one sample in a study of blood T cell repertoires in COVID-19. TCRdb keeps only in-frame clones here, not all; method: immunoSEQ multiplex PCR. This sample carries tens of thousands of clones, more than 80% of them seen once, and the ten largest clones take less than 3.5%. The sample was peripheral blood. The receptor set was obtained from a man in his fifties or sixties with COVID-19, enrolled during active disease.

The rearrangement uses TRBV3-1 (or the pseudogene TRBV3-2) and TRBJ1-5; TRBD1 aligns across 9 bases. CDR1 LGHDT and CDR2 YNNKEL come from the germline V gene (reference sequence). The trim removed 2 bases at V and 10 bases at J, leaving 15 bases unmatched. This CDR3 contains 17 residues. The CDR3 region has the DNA TGTGCCAGCAGCCAACGCTTTCACGACAGGGGGGAGAAACCCCAGCATTTT. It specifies CASSQRFHDRGEKPQHF.

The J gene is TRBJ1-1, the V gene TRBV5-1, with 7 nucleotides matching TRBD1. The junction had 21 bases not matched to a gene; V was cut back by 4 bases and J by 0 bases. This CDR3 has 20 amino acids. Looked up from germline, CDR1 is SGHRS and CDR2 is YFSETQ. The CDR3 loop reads CASSPMTVGGFTTLNTEAFF. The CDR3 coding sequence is TGCGCCAGCAGCCCAATGACGGTAGGGGGCTTTACTACATTGAACACTGAAGCTTTCTTT. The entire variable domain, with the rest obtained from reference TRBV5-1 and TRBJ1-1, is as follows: KAGVTQTPRYLIKTRGQQVTLSCSPISGHRSVSWYQQTPGQGLQFLFEYFSETQRNKGNFPGRFSGRQFSNSRSEMNVSTLELGDSALYLCASSPMTVGGFTTLNTEAFFGQGTRLTVV.

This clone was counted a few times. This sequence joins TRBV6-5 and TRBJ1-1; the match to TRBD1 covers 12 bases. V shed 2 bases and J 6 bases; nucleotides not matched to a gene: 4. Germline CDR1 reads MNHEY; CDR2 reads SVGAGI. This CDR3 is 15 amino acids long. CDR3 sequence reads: CASSYPGQGASEAFF. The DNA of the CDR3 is TGTGCCAGCAGTTACCCGGGACAGGGGGCTTCTGAAGCTTTCTTT.

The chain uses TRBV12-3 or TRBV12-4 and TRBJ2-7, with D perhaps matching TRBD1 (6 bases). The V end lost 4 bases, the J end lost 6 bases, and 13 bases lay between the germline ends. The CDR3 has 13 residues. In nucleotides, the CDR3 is TGTGCCAGCAGTTCCAACAGGGTCGGCGAGCAGTACTTC. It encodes CASSSNRVGEQYF.

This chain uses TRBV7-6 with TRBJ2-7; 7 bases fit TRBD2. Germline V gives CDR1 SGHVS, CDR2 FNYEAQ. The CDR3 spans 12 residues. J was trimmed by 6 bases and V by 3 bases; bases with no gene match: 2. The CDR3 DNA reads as TGTGCCAGCAGCTTCCCGGGGGGCGAGCAGTACTTC. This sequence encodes CASSFPGGEQYF.

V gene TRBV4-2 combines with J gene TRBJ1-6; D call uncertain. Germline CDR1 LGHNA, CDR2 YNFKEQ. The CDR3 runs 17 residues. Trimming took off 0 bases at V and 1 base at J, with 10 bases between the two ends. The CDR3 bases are TGTGCCAGCAGCCAAGATATTCAGAAATCCTATAATTCACCCCTCCACTTT. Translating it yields CASSQDIQKSYNSPLHF.

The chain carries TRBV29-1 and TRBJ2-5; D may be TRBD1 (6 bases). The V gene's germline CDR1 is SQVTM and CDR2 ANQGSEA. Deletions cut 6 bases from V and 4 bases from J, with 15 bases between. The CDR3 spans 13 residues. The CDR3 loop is CSVGTQRRETQYF. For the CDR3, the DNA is TGCAGCGTGGGGACACAAAGGCGAGAGACCCAGTACTTC.

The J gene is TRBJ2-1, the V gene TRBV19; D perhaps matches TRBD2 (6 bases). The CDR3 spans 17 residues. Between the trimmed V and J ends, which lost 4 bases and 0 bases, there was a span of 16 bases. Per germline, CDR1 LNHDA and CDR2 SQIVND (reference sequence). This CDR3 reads CASSRGSGDRSYNEQFF. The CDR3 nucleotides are TGTGCCAGTAGTAGGGGTAGCGGCGACCGCTCCTACAATGAGCAGTTCTTC.

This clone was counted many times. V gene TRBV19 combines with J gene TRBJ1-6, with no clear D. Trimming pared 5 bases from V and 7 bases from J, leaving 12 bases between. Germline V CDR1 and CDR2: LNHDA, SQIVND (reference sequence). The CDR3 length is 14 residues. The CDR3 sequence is CASSARRENSPLHF. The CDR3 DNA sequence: TGTGCCAGTAGTGCGCGACGGGAAAATTCACCCCTCCACTTT.

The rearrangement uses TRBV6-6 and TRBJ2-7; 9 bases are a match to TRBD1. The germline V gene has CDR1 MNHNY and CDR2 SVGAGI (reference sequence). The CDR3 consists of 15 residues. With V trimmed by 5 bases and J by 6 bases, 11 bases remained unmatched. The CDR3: CASSKPGQGRSEQYF. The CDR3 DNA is TGTGCCAGCAGTAAGCCGGGACAGGGAAGGAGCGAGCAGTACTTC.

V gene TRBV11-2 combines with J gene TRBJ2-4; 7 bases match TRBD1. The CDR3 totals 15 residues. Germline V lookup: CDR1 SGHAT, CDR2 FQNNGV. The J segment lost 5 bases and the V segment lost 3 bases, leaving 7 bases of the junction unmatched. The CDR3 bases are TGTGCCAGCAGCTTTCAACAGGGGCTGCAAAACATTCAGTACTTC. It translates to CASSFQQGLQNIQYF. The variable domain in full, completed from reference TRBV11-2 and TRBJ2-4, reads EAGVAQSPRYKIIEKRQSVAFWCNPISGHATLYWYQQILGQGPKLLIQFQNNGVVDDSQLPKDRFSAERLKGVDSTLKIQPAKLEDSAVYLCASSFQQGLQNIQYFGAGTRLSVL.